The 8 T cell receptor beta chains below come from one sample, sequenced in a study of T cell responses to AZD1222 COVID-19 vaccine. Generated by immunoSEQ multiplex PCR, the TCRdb table keeps only in-frame clones and is missing some. Counted here are about 100,000 clones, about 89% occurring once; the ten biggest clones make up 4.2%. Sequenced material: peripheral blood, taken on day 0 of MenACWY control vaccination. The source is an adult in good health.

J is TRBJ2-3 and V is TRBV9; D not resolved. V dropped 0 bases and J dropped 4 bases, with 6 bases sitting between them. Germline CDR1 is SGDLS and CDR2 is YYNGEE. CDR3 length equals 13 residues. As DNA, the CDR3 is TGTGCCAGCAGCGTAGAAGAGGCAGATACGCAGTATTTT. As protein: CASSVEEADTQYF.

The chain is built from TRBV15 and TRBJ2-3; D unclear. The CDR3 contains 15 residues. CDR1 and CDR2 (germline): LNHNV, YYDKDF (reference sequence). Deletions cut 0 bases from V and 0 bases from J, with 7 bases between. The CDR3 coding sequence is TGTGCCACCAGCAGAGATCTACCTAGCACAGATACGCAGTATTTT. The encoded protein is CATSRDLPSTDTQYF. The full variable domain, completed using reference TRBV15 and TRBJ2-3, is DAMVIQNPRYQVTQFGKPVTLSCSQTLNHNVMYWYQQKSSQAPKLLFHYYDKDFNNEADTPDNFQSRRPNTSFCFLDIRSPGLGDTAMYLCATSRDLPSTDTQYFGPGTRLTVL.

This sequence joins TRBV28 and TRBJ2-3; 7 nucleotides line up with TRBD1. The CDR3 length is 14 residues. The V segment lost 6 bases and the J segment 3 bases; nucleotides outside the gene matches: 6. Germline values: CDR1 MDHEN, CDR2 SYDVKM. Here the CDR3 reads CASRLLQGTDTQYF. The CDR3 nucleotides are TGTGCCAGCAGATTACTACAGGGGACAGATACGCAGTATTTT.

The genes are TRBV18 and TRBJ2-1; 7 nucleotides agree with TRBD2. Germline CDR1 is KGHSH and CDR2 is LQKENI. With V trimmed by 3 bases and J by 3 bases, 2 bases remained unmatched. The CDR3 has 14 residues. The CDR3 spells CASSPPSGYNEQFF. In DNA form, the CDR3 reads TGTGCCAGCTCACCGCCTAGCGGCTACAATGAGCAGTTCTTC.

The J gene is TRBJ2-3, the V gene TRBV28, with TRBD2 matching 8 bases. CDR3 length: 19 residues. Germline values: CDR1 MDHEN, CDR2 SYDVKM. The junction had 17 bases not matched to a gene; V was cut back by 3 bases and J by 3 bases. CDR3 loop: CASSFLWFGGAGGTDTQYF. DNA for the CDR3: TGTGCCAGCAGTTTTTTGTGGTTTGGGGGTGCGGGGGGAACAGATACGCAGTATTTT. The whole variable domain, filled in from reference TRBV28 and TRBJ2-3, reads DVKVTQSSRYLVKRTGEKVFLECVQDMDHENMFWYRQDPGLGLRLIYFSYDVKMKEKGDIPEGYSVSREKKERFSLILESASTNQTSMYLCASSFLWFGGAGGTDTQYFGPGTRLTVL.

This clone has only one observation. The chain has TRBV5-5 and TRBJ1-4; D unresolved. This CDR3 region has 14 residues. Germline V gene data show CDR1 as SGHKS and CDR2 as YYEKEE (reference sequence). The V and J ends lost 0 bases and 5 bases respectively, with 8 bases between them. CDR3 sequence (DNA): TGTGCCAGCAGCTTGGAACCCTCAAATGAAAAACTGTTTTTT. It codes for CASSLEPSNEKLFF.

The V and J genes are TRBV9 and TRBJ1-1; possibly TRBD1 for D (6 bases). Germline CDR1 SGDLS, CDR2 YYNGEE. This CDR3 contains 13 residues. V gave up 2 bases and J gave up 3 bases, with 8 bases separating them. CDR3 protein: CASSVRGDTEAFF. As DNA, the CDR3 is TGTGCCAGCAGCGTTAGGGGGGACACTGAAGCTTTCTTT.

The J gene is TRBJ1-2, the V gene TRBV2; D is unresolved. CDR3 length: 14 amino acids. Germline CDR1 reads SNHLY; CDR2 reads FYNNEI. V shed 5 bases and J shed 8 bases, with 18 bases lying between them. In nucleotides, the CDR3 is TGTGCCAGCAGTATTGACTCCCTTACGAACGGCTACACCTTC. Protein product: CASSIDSLTNGYTF.